The following is a T cell receptor beta chain sequence with its context. The antigen is not known. These data are taken from a study of Ad26.COV2.S vaccination and SARS-CoV-2 variants. Study in general: In the study, Ad26.COV2.S was injected intramuscularly once, or twice 56 days apart. Study results and limitations: Total T cell responses may have been underestimated by the TCR breadth and depth analyses. The placebo group had lower spike-specific TCR breadth than the vaccine recipients did.

Profiled with immunoSEQ multiplex PCR; TCRdb holds only in-frame clones, not every one. The sample lists around 300,000 clones, 65% to 90% seen once, with about 10% in the top ten. The V end lost 8 bases, the J end lost 4 bases, and 18 bases lay between the germline ends. Germline V lookup: CDR1 MNHEY, CDR2 SMNVEV (reference sequence). The CDR3 totals 15 residues. Specified treatment: about 20 received Ad26.COV2.S at low or high dose, single or two shots; roughly five received placebo; per-sample allocation not given. The samples were gathered on day 63 after the first injection of vaccine or placebo. It was Wuhan-strain SARS-CoV-2 spike that the Ad26 vaccine vector expressed.

The sequencing used peripheral blood, collected in a trial of Ad26.COV2.S vaccine versus placebo. The chain links TRBV27 to TRBJ2-1, with a tentative D call TRBD2 (6 bases). The source of this sequence is a person between 18 and 60 years old who received the Ad26.COV2.S COVID-19 vaccine or a placebo. The CDR3 here is CASCVGGSGYNEQFF. For the CDR3, the DNA is TGTGCCAGCTGCGTTGGGGGGAGCGGGTACAATGAGCAGTTCTTC.